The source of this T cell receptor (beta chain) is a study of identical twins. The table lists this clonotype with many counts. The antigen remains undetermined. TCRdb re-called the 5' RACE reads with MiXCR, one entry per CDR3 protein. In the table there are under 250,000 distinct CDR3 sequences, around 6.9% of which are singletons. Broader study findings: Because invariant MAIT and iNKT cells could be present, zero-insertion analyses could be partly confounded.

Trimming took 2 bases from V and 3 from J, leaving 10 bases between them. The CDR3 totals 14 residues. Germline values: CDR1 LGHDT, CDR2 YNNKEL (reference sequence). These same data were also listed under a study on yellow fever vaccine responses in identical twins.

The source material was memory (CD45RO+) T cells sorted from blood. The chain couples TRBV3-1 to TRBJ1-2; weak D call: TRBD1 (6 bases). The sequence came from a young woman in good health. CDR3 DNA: TGTGCCAGCAGCCAAAGGGGGGGCGACTATGGCTACACCTTC. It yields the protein CASSQRGGDYGYTF.